These 31 T cell receptor beta chains came from one sample sequenced in a study of beta chain features in type 1 diabetes. Findings and limits, study-wide: Moderate but significant shortening of TCRB CDR3s was recorded in all four CD4+ subsets from Type 1 diabetes patients.

No antigen is known for these receptors. The study reverse transcribed the entire isolated RNA, so it sequenced expressed TCRB transcripts. The repertoire was sequenced with immunoSEQ multiplex PCR; TCRdb's copy has only in-frame clones and lacks some. Seen here are about 48,000 clones, roughly 40% observed once, and the top ten hold less than 1.5%. The sequencing sample was made of Tregs from blood. The receptors here all came from a man aged 25 to 40 with type 1 diabetes.

The V gene is TRBV27, the J gene TRBJ2-5; 8 bases line up with TRBD1. The end of the DNA fits TRBJ2-7 better, so the J call may be wrong. The CDR3 runs 13 residues. CDR1 MNHEY and CDR2 SMNVEV come from the germline V gene (reference sequence). DNA for the CDR3: TGTGCCAGCAGTGGACAGGGCCGAGACGAGCAGTACTTC. It yields the protein CASSGQGRDEQYF.

In this sample, this clone turned up a few times. The chain has TRBV2 and TRBJ2-1, with 8 bases identical to TRBD1. The V gene end was trimmed by 6 bases and the J gene end by 4 bases; junction bases not matched to a gene: 8. This CDR3 region has 15 residues. Germline V CDR1 and CDR2: SNHLY, FYNNEI. The CDR3 nucleotides read TGTGCCAGCAGGCCCCGGGACAGGACTTACAATGAGCAGTTCTTC. Translated: CASRPRDRTYNEQFF.

This clone has more than one count but fewer than ten. V and J are TRBV28 and TRBJ1-1; unclear D gene. Germline-derived CDR1 and CDR2 are MDHEN and SYDVKM. The CDR3 sequence is 11 residues long. V lost 8 bases and J lost 5, with 9 bases in between. This chain's CDR3 is CASWRETEAFF. For the CDR3, the DNA is TGTGCCAGCTGGAGGGAGACTGAAGCTTTCTTT.

The chain links TRBV7-8 to TRBJ2-2; TRBD1 agrees at 7 bases. The germline V gene encodes CDR1 SGHVS and CDR2 FQNEAQ. The CDR3 contains 15 residues. V dropped 5 bases and J dropped 6; count of bases not matched to a gene: 9. The CDR3 loop reads CASSERIGTAGELFF. The DNA for the CDR3 is TGTGCCAGCAGCGAACGCATCGGGACAGCCGGGGAGCTGTTTTTT.

The chain links TRBV7-2 to TRBJ2-6; no definite D call. V lost 4 bases, J lost 4 bases, and 8 bases lay in between. CDR1 is SGHTA and CDR2 is FQGNSA in the germline V gene. This CDR3 is 14 amino acids long. The CDR3 DNA reads TGTGCCAGCAGCTCCTTCTTAGGGGCCAACGTCCTGACTTTC. Translated: CASSSFLGANVLTF.

This clone came up a few times. The chain recombines TRBV6-5 with TRBJ1-1, with D perhaps matching TRBD1 (5 bases). This CDR3 spans 14 amino acids. V was clipped by 0 bases and J by 6 bases, with 11 bases between them. Germline CDR1 and CDR2: MNHEY and SVGAGI. The CDR3 loop reads CASSYSFSGPEAFF. The CDR3 coding sequence is TGTGCCAGCAGTTACTCGTTCTCAGGGCCTGAAGCTTTCTTT.

The V call is TRBV28, the J call TRBJ2-3, with a tentative D call TRBD1 (6 bases). The V end lost 3 bases, the J end lost 3 bases, and 16 bases lay between the germline ends. Germline CDR1 and CDR2: MDHEN and SYDVKM. The CDR3 length is 16 residues. CDR3 bases: TGTGCCAGCAGTTTTTCAGGGGCAGTTGGGACAGATACGCAGTATTTT. Translated, it gives CASSFSGAVGTDTQYF.

This clone showed up just a few times. The chain has TRBV2 and TRBJ1-4; a possible D gene is TRBD1 (6 bases). Germline values: CDR1 SNHLY, CDR2 FYNNEI. The CDR3 spans 15 residues. Between the trimmed V and J ends, which lost 5 bases and 3 bases, there was a span of 13 bases. CDR3 in amino acids: CASSLQGSPNEKLFF. The CDR3 DNA follows: TGTGCCAGCAGTCTTCAGGGGAGTCCTAATGAAAAACTGTTTTTT. The variable domain in full, completed from reference TRBV2 and TRBJ1-4, reads EPEVTQTPSHQVTQMGQEVILRCVPISNHLYFYWYRQILGQKVEFLVSFYNNEISEKSEIFDDQFSVERPDGSNFTLKIRSTKLEDSAMYFCASSLQGSPNEKLFFGSGTQLSVL.

The chain carries TRBV7-9 and TRBJ1-3; no definite D call. The CDR3 totals 15 residues. Per the germline V gene, CDR1 is SEHNR and CDR2 is FQNEAQ (reference sequence). Trimming removed 1 base from V and 2 bases from J, with 9 bases in between. The CDR3 DNA reads as TGTGCCAGCAGCTTAGTTGGCCAGACTGGAAACACCATATATTTT. It translates to CASSLVGQTGNTIYF.

The chain carries TRBV2 and TRBJ2-3; TRBD2 matches at 16 bases. The V gene's germline CDR1 is SNHLY and CDR2 FYNNEI. The CDR3 loop spans 18 amino acids. With V trimmed by 5 bases and J by 5 bases, 10 bases remained unmatched. The CDR3, as DNA: TGTGCCAGCAGTCGCGTCGGGACTAGCGGGAGGGGTAAAGATACGCAGTATTTT. Protein: CASSRVGTSGRGKDTQYF.

This chain connects TRBV18 to TRBJ1-5, with 11 bases fitting TRBD1. The CDR3 has 18 residues. Germline V gives CDR1 KGHSH, CDR2 LQKENI. After removal of 3 bases from V and 8 bases from J, the junction contained 15 bases not matched to a gene. The CDR3 region has the DNA TGTGCCAGCTCACCGCAGATGGGACAGGGGGTCGGCTGGGAGCCCCAGCATTTT. Encoded protein: CASSPQMGQGVGWEPQHF.

This clone was seen a handful of times. The V gene is TRBV5-6, the J gene TRBJ1-2; TRBD1 matches at 12 bases. J gave up 12 bases and V 0 bases, and 3 bases lay outside the gene matches. Looked up from germline, CDR1 is SGHDT and CDR2 is YYEEEE. The CDR3 has 13 residues. This chain's CDR3 is CASSLGGQGAHTF. The CDR3 nucleotides are TGTGCCAGCAGCTTGGGGGGACAGGGGGCCCACACCTTC. The full variable domain, rest sourced from reference TRBV5-6 and TRBJ1-2, is DAGVTQSPTHLIKTRGQQVTLRCSPKSGHDTVSWYQQALGQGPQFIFQYYEEEERQRGNFPDRFSGHQFPNYSSELNVNALLLGDSALYLCASSLGGQGAHTFGSGTRLTVV.

The chain joins TRBV18 to TRBJ1-6; D may be TRBD1 (5 bases). The CDR3 runs 15 residues. The ends were cut back, 3 bases at V and 6 bases at J, with 12 bases in the middle. Per germline, CDR1 KGHSH and CDR2 LQKENI. CDR3 nucleotide sequence: TGTGCCAGCTCACCGGGGCAGGGCCCTAATTCACCCCTCCACTTT. Translation: CASSPGQGPNSPLHF.

This CDR3 reads CASSLRRGETQYF. In nucleotides, the CDR3 is TGTGCCAGCAGCTTAAGAAGGGGAGAGACCCAGTACTTC. The chain is built from TRBV7-3 and TRBJ2-5, with TRBD1 as a possible D gene (5 bases). The V end lost 1 base, the J end lost 4 bases, and 7 bases lay between the germline ends. CDR3 size: 13 residues. Germline-derived CDR1 and CDR2 are SGHTA and FQGTGA.

In DNA, the CDR3 is TGTGCCATCAGTGAGTCCGCGGGGGCCAATCAGCCCCAGCATTTT. Translating it yields CAISESAGANQPQHF. The chain combines TRBV10-3 with TRBJ1-5; TRBD1 might be the D (6 bases). The CDR3 spans 15 residues. The germline gives CDR1 ENHRY, CDR2 SYGVKD. Between the trimmed V and J ends, which lost 0 bases and 3 bases, there was a span of 9 bases.

The chain uses TRBV4-2 and TRBJ1-2; D is possibly TRBD1 (5 bases). The germline V gene has CDR1 LGHNA and CDR2 YNFKEQ. The CDR3 extends over 14 amino acids. Trimming left V 3 bases short and J 8 bases short, with 16 bases between. The CDR3 DNA is TGTGCCAGCAGCCAGGGGACTGGCTTTCGAGGCTACACCTTC. Its translation: CASSQGTGFRGYTF.

The chain has TRBV7-2 and TRBJ2-5; TRBD1 might be the D (5 bases). The CDR3 covers 12 residues. Germline V gives CDR1 SGHTA, CDR2 FQGNSA. Trimming removed 4 bases from V and 2 bases from J, with 5 bases in between. CDR3 region: CASSWTQETQYF. CDR3 DNA sequence: TGTGCCAGCAGCTGGACACAAGAGACCCAGTACTTC.

The sample holds one count of this clone. The chain uses TRBV7-3 and TRBJ2-5; 9 nucleotides match TRBD2. In germline, CDR1 is SGHTA, CDR2 FQGTGA. Germline trimming cut 2 bases from V and 5 bases from J; bases unmatched to any gene: 0. The CDR3 is made up of 13 amino acids. The CDR3 protein is CASSLAGGETQYF. In nucleotides, the CDR3 is TGTGCCAGCAGCTTAGCGGGAGGGGAGACCCAGTACTTC.

This chain uses TRBV30 with TRBJ2-1; 11 positions agree with TRBD2. The V and J ends lost 4 bases and 12 bases, in that order; junction bases with no gene match: 8. The CDR3 is made up of 13 amino acids. CDR1 and CDR2 (germline): GTSNPN, SVGIG (reference sequence). CDR3 sequence (DNA): TGTGCCTGGAATAGCGGGAGGGCCGGGAGGCAGTTCTTC. This gives the protein CAWNSGRAGRQFF.

The J gene is TRBJ2-7, the V gene TRBV10-3; 8 bases map to TRBD2. The CDR3 is made up of 15 amino acids. J gave up 1 base and V 5 bases, and 7 bases lay outside the gene matches. Germline V gene data show CDR1 as ENHRY and CDR2 as SYGVKD. The CDR3 DNA is TGTGCCATCAGTCCCCGGTCTAGCGGGTCCTACGAGCAGTACTTC. It is translated as CAISPRSSGSYEQYF.

The chain couples TRBV7-9 to TRBJ2-1; TRBD2 aligns across 8 bases. The germline V gene encodes CDR1 SEHNR and CDR2 FQNEAQ (reference sequence). V dropped 2 bases and J dropped 5; count of bases not matched to a gene: 2. The CDR3 has 14 residues. This CDR3 is CASSLFSGNNEQFF. CDR3 nucleotides: TGTGCCAGCAGCTTATTTAGCGGGAACAATGAGCAGTTCTTC.

CDR3 in amino acids: CASSLRPGQGAYEQYF. CDR3 nucleotide sequence: TGTGCCAGCTCACTTCGGCCGGGACAGGGAGCCTACGAGCAGTACTTC. The J gene is TRBJ2-7, the V gene TRBV18, with TRBD1 matching 9 bases. Losses at the gene ends were 4 bases for V and 2 bases for J; bases not matched to a gene: 9. The CDR3 contains 16 residues. The V gene's germline CDR1 is KGHSH and CDR2 LQKENI.

The chain links TRBV4-3 to TRBJ2-4, with no clear D. Trimming stripped 1 base from V and 0 bases from J, with 13 bases between. The germline CDR1 and CDR2 sequences are LGHNA and YSLEER. This CDR3 contains 17 residues. CDR3 coding DNA: TGCGCCAGCAGCCAAGGGCAGCGTCATCTAGCCAAAAACATTCAGTACTTC. It translates to CASSQGQRHLAKNIQYF.

This clone was counted only a few times. The chain couples TRBV7-2 to TRBJ2-7; a weak D match, TRBD1 (6 bases). The ends were cut back, 5 bases at V and 0 bases at J, with 17 bases in the middle. This CDR3 comprises 16 residues. Germline V lookup: CDR1 SGHTA, CDR2 FQGNSA. The CDR3 here is CASSPQAGQSSYEQYF. DNA for the CDR3: TGTGCCAGCAGCCCTCAGGCCGGACAGTCCTCCTACGAGCAGTACTTC.

V and J are TRBV5-1 and TRBJ2-7; 8 nucleotides agree with TRBD1. With 0 bases clipped from V and 2 bases from J, the junction kept 16 bases outside the gene matches. Germline CDR1 is SGHRS and CDR2 is YFSETQ. The CDR3 extends over 19 amino acids. The CDR3 DNA reads TGCGCCAGCAGCTTGGAACAGGGGGATATTTATGCGGTTACCTACGAGCAGTACTTC. Its translation is CASSLEQGDIYAVTYEQYF.

This clone has more than one count but fewer than ten. The chain employs TRBV14 and TRBJ2-1, with 7 bases aligning to TRBD2. The V and J ends lost 4 bases and 6 bases, in that order; junction bases with no gene match: 0. Germline V lookup: CDR1 SGHDN, CDR2 FVKESK. This CDR3 has 12 residues. The CDR3 here is CASSRGGNEQFF. The CDR3 nucleotides read TGTGCCAGCAGCCGGGGGGGCAATGAGCAGTTCTTC.

This clone showed up just a few times. V gene TRBV9 combines with J gene TRBJ2-7; TRBD1 matches 7 bases. Germline V gene data show CDR1 as SGDLS and CDR2 as YYNGEE. CDR3 length: 14 residues. V lost 4 bases to trimming and J lost 1 base; unmatched junction nucleotides: 5. Here the CDR3 DNA reads TGTGCCAGCAGCCGAGGGGGCTATTCCTACGAGCAGTACTTC. Its translation: CASSRGGYSYEQYF.

The chain links TRBV6-1 to TRBJ2-1, with a tentative D call TRBD2 (7 bases). CDR1 and CDR2 from the germline V gene are MNHNS and SASEGT. Trimming cost V 3 bases and J 8 bases, with 20 bases left between them. CDR3 length: 16 residues. CDR3 nucleotides: TGTGCCAGCAGTGAGCGGGGAGGGGGAAATAGCGATGAGCAGTTCTTC. This codes for CASSERGGGNSDEQFF.

The chain is built from TRBV28 and TRBJ1-2, with TRBD1 identical over 9 bases. With 2 bases clipped from V and 4 bases from J, the junction kept 5 bases outside the gene matches. The CDR3 extends over 15 amino acids. Germline V lookup: CDR1 MDHEN, CDR2 SYDVKM. CDR3 residues: CASSLGTGSAYGYTF. CDR3 nucleotides: TGTGCCAGCAGTTTAGGGACAGGGAGCGCCTATGGCTACACCTTC.

The V and J genes are TRBV19 and TRBJ2-5; the match to TRBD1 covers 8 bases. The J call may be incorrect, as the DNA end agrees better with TRBJ2-7. The germline CDR1 and CDR2 sequences are LNHDA and SQIVND (reference sequence). The CDR3 totals 13 residues. This CDR3 reads CAIARGQAYEQYF. Written as DNA, the CDR3 is TGTGCCATTGCAAGGGGACAGGCCTACGAGCAGTACTTC.

Judged by abundance, this clone is medium-sized. V gene TRBV18 combines with J gene TRBJ1-1; 7 bases map to TRBD1. Germline V CDR1 and CDR2: KGHSH, LQKENI. This CDR3 region has 16 residues. With V trimmed by 6 bases and J by 5 bases, 15 bases remained unmatched. CDR3 loop: CASSLWTGSLFTEAFF. The DNA for the CDR3 is TGTGCCAGCTCTCTCTGGACAGGTAGTTTGTTTACTGAAGCTTTCTTT.